This TCR beta chain was captured in a study of cytomegalovirus exposure and HLA in healthy donors (dated 2017 in TCRdb). A note on the overall study: According to an earlier analysis of several hundred of the donors, about 179 million T cells yielded some 110 million unique TCR beta sequences and less than 300 Gb of sequence data. An early release that covered some 640 HLA-typed donors contained approximately 300 gigabases of sequencing data and 65 million to 100 million unique TCR sequences. The genetic ancestry cluster associated with self-reported Caucasian donors included roughly four fifths of the 350 to 500 genotyped donors. The study aimed to test whether cataloging public T cell receptors could reveal signatures of past pathogen exposure. The T cell repertoires of under 750 subjects were profiled by immunosequencing and related to cytomegalovirus serostatus. In addition to the first cohort of about 650 subjects, a separate validation cohort of approximately 130 different subjects was used. High-throughput TCR immunosequencing, statistical association of individual TCRs with disease status, and machine learning were combined to predict cytomegalovirus infection status. To study patterns of TCR occurrence, a later analysis re-analyzed previously published TCR beta repertoires from 550 to 800 donors and added high-resolution HLA genotyping. The later analysis used no new phenotypic data to find candidate immune exposures, relying instead on TCR beta sequences and their occurrence across donors. To decide whether each TCR beta V gene segment behaved as functional or pseudogenic, an earlier analysis of some 540 of the donors relied on high-throughput TCR beta sequencing. Donor age, sex, ethnicity and CMV serostatus were compiled together with the repertoire data. A later genetic analysis used genome-wide SNP genotypes for about three fifths of the roughly 700 donors, treating that subset as a discovery cohort. All discovery cohort repertoires had been generated using a single sequencing platform. HLA typing included class I and class II loci at four-digit resolution. The number of typed donors differed by locus: about 620-640 for A, B, C, DRB1 and DQB1; 500 to 550 for DQA1; 600 to 610 for DPA1; and 400 to 480 for DPB1. Roughly five DR-DQ haplotypes were handled as single units for association and clustering because linkage in the cohort was strong. Among a few hundred genotyped donors of the cohort, an average of 235,054 unique TCR beta nucleotide sequences were sequenced per donor, about a sixth of them non-productive. The study at large found these results: Because HLA typing was unavailable for some donors at each locus, only the typed subset was used in association tests. A further reported finding was that TCR beta sequences accurately predicted the HLA-A and HLA-B alleles for most subjects in the first cohort. In a later genetic analysis, fewer N-insertions in productive TCRs were reported among donors in an Asian-associated ancestry cluster than the approximately 710-donor mean. The classifier was reported to diagnose cytomegalovirus status with high specificity and sensitivity in both the original cohort and the validation cohort. Some IMGT-functional V segments, including TRBV6-2 and TRBV6-3, could not be told apart with the 87-base-pair reads, so those segments were excluded. According to a later analysis, parvovirus B19, influenza, CMV and Epstein-Barr virus appeared linked to several top co-occurrence clusters. In a later analysis, TCR association rates were found to vary across HLA loci, with the most associated TCRs seen for DRB1 alleles and the fewest for HLA-C alleles. Immune exposure information for the cohort was limited to CMV serostatus. In a later analysis, HLA-associated TCR beta chains showed more clonal expansion and lower generation probabilities than non-associated chains that were equally common. A total of fewer than 200 TCR beta chains were listed by the study as associated with cytomegalovirus. Most TCR sequences were seen in very few donors, while some public TCRs were found in many individuals. Broadly in line with IMGT annotations, most TCR beta V segments showed up in productive rearrangements about 90% or about 30% of the time in an earlier analysis of several hundred of the donors. An association between a missense DCLRE1C variant and V-gene and J-gene trimming of TCR beta chains was found in a later genetic analysis and replicated in an independent cohort. A cluster of highly shared sequence variants was judged likely to represent a technical artifact of the sequencing pipeline. When HLA alleles, especially DR and DQ, strongly co-occurred, TCR associations were difficult to assign to individual alleles. Some 16 rarely observed V segments, including chromosome 9 orphons, were excluded from the earlier analysis of 550 to 700 of the donors because counts were too low. In this cohort, only TCR beta chains were sequenced, and detectable features were limited by the absence of alpha or paired-chain data. The presence/absence analyses assumed that sequencing depth was roughly uniform across donors, and that assumption may not be true. A later analysis found that most CMV-associated TCR beta chains appeared HLA-restricted, with HLA associations seemingly driven largely by CMV exposure. Correlated functional status among segregating V segments might reflect linkage disequilibrium, but an unknown experimental factor could not be ruled out. In vitro tests confirmed that a few of the cytomegalovirus-associated TCR beta chains recognize cytomegalovirus antigens. In a later analysis, around 17,000 TCR beta sequences were associated with specific HLA alleles at a false discovery rate of 0.05. It was suggested by the authors that the approach could potentially be generalized to other disease states and immunological phenotypes.

The cohort consisted of 600 or so healthy bone marrow donors. Cohort members were all nominally healthy when sampled, although unrecorded immune exposures were likely present. The donor tested CMV seronegative, placing the donor among the approximately 400 seronegative members of the cohort. A peripheral blood sample was collected from each donor, and TCR beta sequencing was performed on peripheral blood mononuclear cells. Genomic DNA extraction from the blood cell samples was performed with the Qiagen DNeasy Blood Extraction Kit. The library was obtained by the immunoSEQ multiplex PCR assay. The multiplex PCR relied on a mix of 60 forward primers for TCR Vbeta segments and 13 reverse primers for TCR Jbeta segments. A multiplex PCR assay on genomic DNA amplified the CDR3 region of rearranged TCR beta genes. The Illumina HiSeq System was used to sequence the amplified TCR beta libraries as 87-base-pair reads. The source study handled its data this way. In a later analysis, around 80 million unique TCR beta chains were counted across the approximately 670 repertoires, and approximately 9.9 million of these chains were shared by at least two donors. To remove PCR and sequencing errors, raw reads were error-corrected and collapsed into unique sequences using a nearest-neighbor algorithm that merged closely related sequences. To assign V, D and J gene segments, CDR3 sequences were aligned to IMGT reference sequences. For a sequence to be retained, at least a six-nucleotide match to both a V gene segment and a J gene segment was required. A rearrangement was called productive if the CDR3 had no stop codons and remained in frame with V and J, and every other rearrangement was called non-productive. CDR3 was defined according to IMGT convention as the region running from the second conserved V-encoded cysteine to the conserved J-encoded phenylalanine. Sequences without an unambiguous match to a single V gene segment were excluded from the earlier analysis of approximately 560 of the donors. In an earlier analysis of 587 of the donors, a V segment was called functional when productive rearrangements were above 56.7%, and segregating when the standard deviation between donors exceeded 5%. A statistical classification framework was built for diagnosing cytomegalovirus status from the catalog of TCR beta chain sequences. In a later analysis, V and J genes were assigned by comparing TCR nucleotide sequences against IMGT/GENE-DB human TR gene sequences. Using the TCRdist pipeline, a later analysis assigned CDR3 sequences along with most-parsimonious VDJ recombination scenarios. In a later analysis, every TCR beta chain was defined by the combination of its CDR3 amino acid sequence and its V-gene family, and reads without a unique V-gene family were dropped. A later analysis removed 550 to 650 highly shared, low-generation-probability nucleotide sequences to deal with suspected cross-contamination and a sequencing artifact. In a later analysis, a clonal expansion index for each public chain was calculated from normalized within-repertoire ranks of inferred template counts. In a later analysis, generation probabilities were computed with a VDJ recombination model fitted to out-of-frame rearrangements, and the resulting probabilities were checked against IGoR. In a later analysis, TCR-TCR, TCR-HLA and TCR-CMV co-occurrence was scored with hypergeometric tests, and a repertoire-size bias correction was applied to TCR pairs. In a later analysis, false discovery rates were estimated by permuting HLA or CMV assignments 20 times. In a later analysis, co-occurring TCRs were grouped using DBSCAN, and TCRdist sequence similarity was added for clustering within HLA-allele-positive subsets. For co-occurrence clustering, repertoires with fewer than 30,000 or more than 120,000 public chains were excluded, along with five or six repertoires with anomalous nucleotide sharing. Held by TCRdb, this immuneACCESS table contains in-frame sequences only and omits some clones. Under half of the omission traces to an unresolved V gene where checked; the cause of the rest is unknown. For V, J and clone size, that table is used; D and trimming come from the DNA. This sample holds 130,000 or so clones; 60% to 85% were observed only once. The top ten hold 1.3% to 1.5% of the sample.

Based on the germline V gene, the CDR1 and CDR2 sequences are MNHNS and SASEGT. Inclusive of the bounding cysteine and phenylalanine, the CDR3 is 14 residues long. Kept here is only the CDR3 DNA, which spans 42 bases and is read in frame from base 1. A word on this clone: This receptor's antigen is unknown. One base away there is no much larger clone; base qualities are not given.

This TCR came from a woman between 40 and 55 years old in good health and CMV-seronegative. The rearrangement combines TRBV6-1 with TRBJ2-5, with the D gene too uncertain to name. Gene TRBJ2-7 matches the end of the DNA better, so the J call may be wrong. The sample comprised PBMCs. The CDR3 region reads CASIWSAPSYEQYF. In nucleotides, the sequence is TGTGCCAGCATATGGTCCGCTCCTTCCTACGAGCAGTACTTC.